This entry is about one T cell receptor (beta chain). Study processing details: Nucleated cell number was recorded as an estimate derived from reference gene primer amplification. Profiling relied on immunoSEQ multiplex PCR, and the TCRdb table lists in-frame clones only, not all of them. The V and J calls and the clone size are those of that table, but D and trimming were determined from the DNA. The sample has 200,000 to 250,000 clones, approximately 90% seen once; the top ten hold 10% to 12%. The sample is drawn from a study of blood T cell repertoires in COVID-19. Study-wide background: Sites in the United States, Italy and Spain provided acute and convalescent COVID-19 samples.

The cohort comprised adults aged 18 to 89 years residing in 20 to 25 US areas. Allocation to cohorts depended on clinical history reported by the participants. CDR3 size: 17 residues. Trimming stripped 1 base from V and 0 bases from J, with 15 bases between. Germline V lookup: CDR1 SGHVS, CDR2 FQNEAQ. Specimen: PBMCs or T cells enriched from blood (not recorded which). The chain has TRBV7-8 and TRBJ1-2; a possible D gene is TRBD1 (6 bases). The TCR was taken from a man younger than 40 who had recovered from COVID-19. CDR3 protein: CASSLVPTGRANYGYTF. Written as DNA, the CDR3 is TGTGCCAGCAGCTTAGTCCCTACAGGGCGCGCTAACTATGGCTACACCTTC.